One sample yielded the 5 T cell receptor beta chains listed below, sequenced in a study of T cell repertoires in cytomegalovirus infection. TCRdb redid the calling of the reads with MiXCR, one entry per CDR3 protein. The sample has 650,000 to 900,000 distinct CDR3 sequences; 25% to 35% are singletons. Their specific antigens are unknown. The input for sequencing was cultured CD8+ T cells from PBMCs, taken from culture after CMV antigen stimulation. Every receptor here comes from a human donor in good health (CMV status not recorded). Some clones in this sample may be carry-over from other donors' samples.

The chain links TRBV19 to TRBJ1-5; unclear D gene. The germline V gene has CDR1 LNHDA and CDR2 SQIVND (reference sequence). The CDR3 has 16 amino acids. V shed 4 bases and J shed 1 base, with 14 bases lying between them. CDR3 sequence (DNA): TGTGCCAGTAGTACAACACGGTCGGGAAGCAATCAGCCCCAGCATTTT. Translated: CASSTTRSGSNQPQHF.

This clonotype appeared many times. This CDR3 reads CASSFGTGGANVLTF. The CDR3 DNA follows: TGTGCCAGCAGTTTTGGTACAGGGGGGGCCAACGTCCTGACTTTC. The rearrangement uses TRBV12-3 or TRBV12-4 and TRBJ2-6; possible D gene TRBD1, 6 bases. V was trimmed by 3 bases and J by 4 bases, leaving 10 bases between them. CDR3 length: 15 amino acids.

This chain links TRBV5-6 with TRBJ1-1; D perhaps matches TRBD1 (5 bases). Germline V gene sequence: CDR1 SGHDT, CDR2 YYEEEE. The CDR3 sequence is 15 residues long. The germline V and J ends were trimmed by 2 bases and 7 bases, with 18 bases remaining between them. DNA for the CDR3: TGTGCCAGCAGCTTAGGACCCCAAGGGGAGGGTGAAGCTTTCTTT. Translation: CASSLGPQGEGEAFF.

The genes are TRBV7-9 and TRBJ2-7; D remains unclear. Germline V lookup: CDR1 SEHNR, CDR2 FQNEAQ (reference sequence). The CDR3 is made up of 16 amino acids. Trimming stripped 5 bases from V and 2 bases from J, with 19 bases between. The CDR3 loop reads CASSPDDGFPAYEQYV. In DNA form, the CDR3 reads TGTGCCAGCAGCCCCGATGACGGATTCCCTGCCTACGAGCAGTACGTC.

This clonotype was counted at least ten times. The genes are TRBV6-5 and TRBJ1-1; D may be TRBD1 (5 bases). The germline CDR1 and CDR2 sequences are MNHEY and SVGAGI. This CDR3 has 14 amino acids. With 0 bases removed from V and 2 bases from J, the gap between germline ends came to 7 bases. The CDR3 nucleotides read TGTGCCAGCAGTTACTCGCAGGGAAACACTGAAGCTTTCTTT. This encodes CASSYSQGNTEAFF.